This passage covers 9 T cell receptor beta chains from one sample sequenced in a study of blood T cell repertoires in COVID-19. Sequencing was performed with immunoSEQ multiplex PCR; in TCRdb, only in-frame clones are kept and a portion is missing. The sample yields about 160,000 clones, approximately 80% seen once. The specimen was peripheral blood. The receptors come from a woman of 80 years or more with active or convalescent COVID-19.

The chain has TRBV19 and TRBJ2-7; 12 bases are shared with TRBD1. V lost 4 bases, J lost 6 bases, and 7 bases stayed unmatched. The CDR3 runs 15 residues. The germline V gene has CDR1 LNHDA and CDR2 SQIVND (reference sequence). CDR3 bases: TGTGCCAGTAGTACTTCGGGACAGGGGGCTTTCGAGCAGTACTTC. Protein sequence: CASSTSGQGAFEQYF. Using reference TRBV19 and TRBJ2-7 for the parts outside the CDR3, the full variable domain is DGGITQSPKYLFRKEGQNVTLSCEQNLNHDAMYWYRQDPGQGLRLIYYSQIVNDFQKGDIAEGYSVSREKKESFPLTVTSAQKNPTAFYLCASSTSGQGAFEQYFGPGTRLTVT.

With respect to this clone: A junction end diverges from the germline sequence, so it may reflect a read error. The CDR3 DNA sequence: TGTGCTAGCAGCTCCAGGACTAGCGGGGGGCAAGAGACCCAGTACTTC. Protein sequence: CASSSRTSGGQETQYF. V is TRBV7-7 and J is TRBJ2-5, with TRBD2 matching over 14 bases. The CDR3 is made up of 16 amino acids. In germline, CDR1 is SSHAT, CDR2 FNYEAQ (reference sequence).

The rearrangement uses TRBV19 and TRBJ1-3, with 8 bases fitting TRBD1. Per the germline V gene, CDR1 is LNHDA and CDR2 is SQIVND (reference sequence). CDR3 size: 16 residues. V lost 1 base, J lost 0 bases, and 2 bases stayed unmatched. CDR3 loop: CASSIGDRNSGNTIYF. In DNA, the CDR3 is TGTGCCAGTAGTATAGGGGACAGGAACTCTGGAAACACCATATATTTT.

This chain uses TRBV4-3 with TRBJ2-7; no firm D call. CDR1 is LGHNA, CDR2 YSLEER, per germline. Trimming pared 3 bases from V and 4 bases from J, leaving 10 bases between. The CDR3 totals 13 residues. Written as DNA, the CDR3 is TGCGCCAGCAGCCACTCACGGAGTTACGAGCAGTACTTC. Protein sequence: CASSHSRSYEQYF.

The V and J genes are TRBV5-1 and TRBJ2-7; tentatively, D is TRBD2 (5 bases). The germline V and J ends were trimmed by 1 base and 5 bases, with 13 bases remaining between them. The length of the CDR3 is 14 residues. Germline V gene data show CDR1 as SGHRS and CDR2 as YFSETQ. This CDR3 reads CASSLIPSGDEQYF. CDR3 bases: TGCGCCAGCAGCTTGATTCCGAGCGGCGACGAGCAGTACTTC.

In regard to this clone: A junction end diverges from the germline sequence, so it may reflect a read error. The chain has TRBV12-3 or TRBV12-4 and TRBJ2-7; unclear D gene. This CDR3 region has 13 residues. For the CDR3, the DNA is TGTGCCAGCAGTTTCATCTCCACCGCGGCCCTGAGGTTC. Protein: CASSFISTAALRF.

The V and J genes are TRBV4-3 and TRBJ1-4, with no clear D. Per germline, CDR1 LGHNA and CDR2 YSLEER. Trimming took off 2 bases at V and 0 bases at J, with 7 bases between the two ends. The CDR3 contains 15 residues. The CDR3 nucleotides are TGCGCCAGCAGCCAACTTACAGCAACTAATGAAAAACTGTTTTTT. Translation: CASSQLTATNEKLFF.

In this sample, this clone turned up once. V usage is TRBV19 and J usage is TRBJ1-6; D is perhaps TRBD1 (6 bases). This CDR3 contains 14 residues. Trimming left V 2 bases short and J 8 bases short, with 10 bases between. Germline V gene lookup returns CDR1 LNHDA and CDR2 SQIVND (reference sequence). The CDR3 sequence is CASSIQGPYSPLHF. As DNA, the CDR3 is TGTGCCAGTAGTATACAGGGGCCGTATTCACCCCTCCACTTT.

The J gene is TRBJ2-2, the V gene TRBV30; no clear D gene. Trimming cost V 3 bases and J 0 bases, with 8 bases left between them. The CDR3 length is 14 residues. CDR1 is GTSNPN and CDR2 is SVGIG in the germline V gene (reference sequence). The CDR3 loop reads CAWRLSANTGELFF. The CDR3 region has the DNA TGTGCCTGGAGACTTAGTGCGAACACCGGGGAGCTGTTTTTT.